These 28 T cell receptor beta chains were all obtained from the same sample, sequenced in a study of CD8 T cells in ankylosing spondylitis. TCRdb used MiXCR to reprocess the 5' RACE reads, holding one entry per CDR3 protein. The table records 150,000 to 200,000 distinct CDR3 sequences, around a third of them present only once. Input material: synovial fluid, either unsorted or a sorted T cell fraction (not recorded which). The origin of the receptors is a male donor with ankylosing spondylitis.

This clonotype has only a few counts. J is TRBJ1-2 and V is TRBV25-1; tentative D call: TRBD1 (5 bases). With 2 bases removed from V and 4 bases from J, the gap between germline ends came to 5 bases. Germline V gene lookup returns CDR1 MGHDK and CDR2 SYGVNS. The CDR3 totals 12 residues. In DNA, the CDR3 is TGTGCCAGCAGTGAAGGGGGCTATGGCTACACCTTC. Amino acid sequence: CASSEGGYGYTF.

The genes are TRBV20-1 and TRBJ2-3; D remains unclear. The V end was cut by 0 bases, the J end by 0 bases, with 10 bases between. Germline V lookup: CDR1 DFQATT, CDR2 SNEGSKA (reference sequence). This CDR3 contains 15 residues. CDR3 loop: CSARDSVPSTDTQYF. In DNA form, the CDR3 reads TGCAGTGCTAGAGATTCCGTTCCCAGCACAGATACGCAGTATTTT.

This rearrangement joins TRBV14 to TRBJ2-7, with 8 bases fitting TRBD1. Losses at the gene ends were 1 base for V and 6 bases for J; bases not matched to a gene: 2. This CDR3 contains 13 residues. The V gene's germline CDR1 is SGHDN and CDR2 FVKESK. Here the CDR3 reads CASSQGRGLEQYF. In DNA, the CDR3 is TGTGCCAGCAGCCAAGGCAGGGGGCTCGAGCAGTACTTC.

The CDR3 loop is CASSQDPGTAGNQPQHF. The DNA of the CDR3 is TGCGCCAGCAGCCAAGATCCGGGGACGGCTGGCAATCAGCCCCAGCATTTT. V is TRBV4-3 and J is TRBJ1-5, with a possible D match to TRBD1 (5 bases). Germline CDR1 reads LGHNA; CDR2 reads YSLEER. V shed 0 bases and J shed 2 bases, with 14 bases lying between them. This CDR3 comprises 17 residues.

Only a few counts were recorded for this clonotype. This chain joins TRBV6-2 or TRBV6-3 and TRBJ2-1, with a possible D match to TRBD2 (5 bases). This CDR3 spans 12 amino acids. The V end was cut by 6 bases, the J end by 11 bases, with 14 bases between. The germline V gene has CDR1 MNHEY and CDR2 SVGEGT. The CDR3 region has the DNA TGTGCCAGCAGCCCCGGGCTAGCTCAGCAGTTCTTC. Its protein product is CASSPGLAQQFF.

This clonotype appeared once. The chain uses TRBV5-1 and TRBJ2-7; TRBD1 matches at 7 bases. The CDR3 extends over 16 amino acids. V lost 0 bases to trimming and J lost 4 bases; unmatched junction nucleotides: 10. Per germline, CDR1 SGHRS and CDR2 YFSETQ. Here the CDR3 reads CASSLEYPGQTYEQYF. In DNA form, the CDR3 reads TGCGCCAGCAGCTTGGAATACCCGGGACAGACTTACGAGCAGTACTTC.

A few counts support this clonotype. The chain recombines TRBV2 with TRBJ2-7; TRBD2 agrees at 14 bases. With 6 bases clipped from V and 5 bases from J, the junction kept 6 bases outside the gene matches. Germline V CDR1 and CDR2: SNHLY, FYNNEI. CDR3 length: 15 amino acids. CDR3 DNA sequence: TGTGCCAGCAGAAAAGGGACTAGCGGGGGTCACGAGCAGTACTTC. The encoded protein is CASRKGTSGGHEQYF.

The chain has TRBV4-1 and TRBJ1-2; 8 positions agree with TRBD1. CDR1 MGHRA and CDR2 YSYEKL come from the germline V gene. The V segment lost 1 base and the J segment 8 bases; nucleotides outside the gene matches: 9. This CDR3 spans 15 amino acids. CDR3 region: CASSQAAGGLKGYTF. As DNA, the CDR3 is TGCGCCAGCAGCCAAGCCGCAGGGGGCTTGAAAGGCTACACCTTC.

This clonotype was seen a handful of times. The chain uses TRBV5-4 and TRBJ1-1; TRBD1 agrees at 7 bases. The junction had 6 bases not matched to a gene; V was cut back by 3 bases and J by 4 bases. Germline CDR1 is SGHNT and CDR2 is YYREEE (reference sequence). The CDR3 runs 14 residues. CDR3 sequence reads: CASSSQGIGTEAFF. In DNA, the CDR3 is TGTGCCAGCAGCTCACAGGGGATTGGCACTGAAGCTTTCTTT. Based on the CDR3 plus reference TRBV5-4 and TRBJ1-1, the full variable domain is ETGVTQSPTHLIKTRGQQVTLRCSSQSGHNTVSWYQQALGQGPQFIFQYYREEENGRGNFPPRFSGLQFPNYSSELNVNALELDDSALYLCASSSQGIGTEAFFGQGTRLTVV.

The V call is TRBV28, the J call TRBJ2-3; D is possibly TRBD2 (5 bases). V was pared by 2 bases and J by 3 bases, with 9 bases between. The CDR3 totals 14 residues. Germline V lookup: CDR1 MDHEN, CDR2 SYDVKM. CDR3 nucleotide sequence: TGTGCCAGCAGTTTACCTTCGGGGACAGATACGCAGTATTTT. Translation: CASSLPSGTDTQYF.

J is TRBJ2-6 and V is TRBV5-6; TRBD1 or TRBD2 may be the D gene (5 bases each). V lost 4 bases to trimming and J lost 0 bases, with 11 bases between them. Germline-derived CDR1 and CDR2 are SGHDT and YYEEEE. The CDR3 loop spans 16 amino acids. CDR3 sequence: CASSQGRSSGANVLTF. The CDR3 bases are TGTGCCAGCAGCCAGGGACGTTCCTCTGGGGCCAACGTCCTGACTTTC.

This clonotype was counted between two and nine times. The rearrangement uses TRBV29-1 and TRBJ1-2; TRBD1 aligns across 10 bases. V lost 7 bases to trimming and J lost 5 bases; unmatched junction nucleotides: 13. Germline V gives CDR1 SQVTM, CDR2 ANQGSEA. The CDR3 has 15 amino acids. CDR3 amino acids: CSAGATGGAGYGYTF. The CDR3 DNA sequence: TGCAGCGCCGGCGCGACAGGGGGCGCTGGATATGGCTACACCTTC.

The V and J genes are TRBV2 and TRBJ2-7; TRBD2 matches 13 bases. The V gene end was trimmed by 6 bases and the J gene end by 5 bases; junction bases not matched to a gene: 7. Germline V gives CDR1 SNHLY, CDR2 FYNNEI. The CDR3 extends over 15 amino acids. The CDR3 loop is CASSILAGGRDEQYF. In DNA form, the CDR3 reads TGTGCCAGCAGCATACTAGCGGGAGGGAGGGACGAGCAGTACTTC. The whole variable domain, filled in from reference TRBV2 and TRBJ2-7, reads EPEVTQTPSHQVTQMGQEVILRCVPISNHLYFYWYRQILGQKVEFLVSFYNNEISEKSEIFDDQFSVERPDGSNFTLKIRSTKLEDSAMYFCASSILAGGRDEQYFGPGTRLTVT.

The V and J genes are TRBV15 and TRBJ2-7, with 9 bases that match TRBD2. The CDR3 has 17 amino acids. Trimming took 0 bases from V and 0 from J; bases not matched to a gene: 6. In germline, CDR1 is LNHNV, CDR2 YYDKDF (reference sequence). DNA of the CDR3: TGTGCCACCAGCAGAGATTATCGCGGGGGGGACTCCTACGAGCAGTACTTC. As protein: CATSRDYRGGDSYEQYF. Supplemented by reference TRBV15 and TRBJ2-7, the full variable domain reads DAMVIQNPRYQVTQFGKPVTLSCSQTLNHNVMYWYQQKSSQAPKLLFHYYDKDFNNEADTPDNFQSRRPNTSFCFLDIRSPGLGDTAMYLCATSRDYRGGDSYEQYFGPGTRLTVT.

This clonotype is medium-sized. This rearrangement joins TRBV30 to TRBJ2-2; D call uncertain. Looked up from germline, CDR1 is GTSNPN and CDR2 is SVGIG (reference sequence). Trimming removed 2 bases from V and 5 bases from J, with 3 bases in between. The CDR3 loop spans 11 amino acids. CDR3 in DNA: TGTGCCTGGAGTTTTACCGGGGAGCTGTTTTTT. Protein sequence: CAWSFTGELFF.

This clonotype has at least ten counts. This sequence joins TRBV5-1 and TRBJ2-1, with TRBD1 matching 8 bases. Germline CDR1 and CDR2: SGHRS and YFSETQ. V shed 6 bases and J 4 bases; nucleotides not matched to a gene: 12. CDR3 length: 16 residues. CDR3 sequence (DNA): TGCGCCAGCAAACCGGCAGGGGGCGAGACTTACAATGAGCAGTTCTTC. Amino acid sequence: CASKPAGGETYNEQFF.

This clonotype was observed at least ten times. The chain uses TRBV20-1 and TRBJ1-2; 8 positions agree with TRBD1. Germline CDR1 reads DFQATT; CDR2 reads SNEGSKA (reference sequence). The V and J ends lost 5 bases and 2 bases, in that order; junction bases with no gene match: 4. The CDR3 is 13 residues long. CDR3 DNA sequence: TGCAGTGCTGGGGGGACAGGAAACTATGGCTACACCTTC. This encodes CSAGGTGNYGYTF.

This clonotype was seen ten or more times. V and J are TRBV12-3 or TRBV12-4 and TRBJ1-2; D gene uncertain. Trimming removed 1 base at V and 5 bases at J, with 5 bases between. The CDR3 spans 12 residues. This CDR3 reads CASSLGFYGYTF. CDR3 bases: TGTGCCAGCAGTTTAGGGTTTTATGGCTACACCTTC.

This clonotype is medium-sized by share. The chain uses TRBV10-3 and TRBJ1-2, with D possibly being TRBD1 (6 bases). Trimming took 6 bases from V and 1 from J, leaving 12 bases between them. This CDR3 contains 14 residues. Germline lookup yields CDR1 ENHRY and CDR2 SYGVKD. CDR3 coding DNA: TGTGCCATCAGCAAGGACAGAGATAACTATGGCTACACCTTC. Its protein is CAISKDRDNYGYTF.

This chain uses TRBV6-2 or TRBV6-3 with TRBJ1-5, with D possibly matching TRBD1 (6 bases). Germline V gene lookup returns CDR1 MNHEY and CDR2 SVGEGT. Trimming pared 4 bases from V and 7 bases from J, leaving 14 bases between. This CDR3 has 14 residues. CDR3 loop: CASSFGGAGQPQHF. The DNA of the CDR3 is TGTGCCAGCAGTTTTGGGGGGGCGGGACAGCCCCAGCATTTT.

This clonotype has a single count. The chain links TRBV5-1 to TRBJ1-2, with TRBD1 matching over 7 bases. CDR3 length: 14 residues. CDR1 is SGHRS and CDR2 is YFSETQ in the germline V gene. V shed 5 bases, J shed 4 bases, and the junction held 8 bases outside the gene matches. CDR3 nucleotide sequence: TGCGCCAGCAGTTCGACAGGGTACGGCTATGGCTACACCTTC. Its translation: CASSSTGYGYGYTF.

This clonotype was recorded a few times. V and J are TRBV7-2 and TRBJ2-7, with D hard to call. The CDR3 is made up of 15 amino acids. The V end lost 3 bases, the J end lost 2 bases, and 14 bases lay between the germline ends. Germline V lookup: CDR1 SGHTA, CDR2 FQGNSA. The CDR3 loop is CASSFRPVGPYEQYF. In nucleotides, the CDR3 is TGTGCCAGCAGCTTTCGGCCAGTTGGCCCCTACGAGCAGTACTTC.

Here the CDR3 DNA reads TGTGCCAGCAGTCTTTACCGGGACAGTCATGGCTACACCTTC. This sequence encodes CASSLYRDSHGYTF. The chain links TRBV6-1 to TRBJ1-2, with TRBD1 matching 7 bases. The CDR3 contains 14 residues. Germline trimming cut 5 bases from V and 6 bases from J; bases unmatched to any gene: 9. The germline V gene encodes CDR1 MNHNS and CDR2 SASEGT.

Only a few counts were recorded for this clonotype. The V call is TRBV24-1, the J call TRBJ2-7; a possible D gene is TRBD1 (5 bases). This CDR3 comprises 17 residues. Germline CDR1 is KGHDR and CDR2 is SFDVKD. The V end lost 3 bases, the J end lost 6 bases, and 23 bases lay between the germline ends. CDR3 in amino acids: CATSDPDVGAACCEQYF. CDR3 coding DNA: TGTGCCACCAGTGATCCGGACGTAGGGGCCGCGTGCTGCGAGCAGTACTTC.

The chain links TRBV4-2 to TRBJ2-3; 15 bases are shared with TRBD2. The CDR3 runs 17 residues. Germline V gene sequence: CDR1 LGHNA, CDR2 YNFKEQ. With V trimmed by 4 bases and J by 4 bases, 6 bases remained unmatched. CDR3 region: CASSPRTSGRDSDTQYF. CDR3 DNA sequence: TGTGCCAGCAGCCCCCGGACTAGCGGGAGGGATTCAGATACGCAGTATTTT.

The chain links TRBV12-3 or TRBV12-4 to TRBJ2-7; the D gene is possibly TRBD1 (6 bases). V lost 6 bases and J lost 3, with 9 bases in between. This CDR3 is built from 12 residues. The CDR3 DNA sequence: TGTGCCAGCAGCCAGACAGGCTACGAGCAGTACTTC. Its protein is CASSQTGYEQYF.

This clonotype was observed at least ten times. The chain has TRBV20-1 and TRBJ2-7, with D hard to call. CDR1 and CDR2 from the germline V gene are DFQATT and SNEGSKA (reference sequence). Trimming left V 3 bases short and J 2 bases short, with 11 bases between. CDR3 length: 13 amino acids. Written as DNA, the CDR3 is TGCAGTGCTAGTGGTCGGAACCCCTACGAGCAGTACTTC. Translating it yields CSASGRNPYEQYF.

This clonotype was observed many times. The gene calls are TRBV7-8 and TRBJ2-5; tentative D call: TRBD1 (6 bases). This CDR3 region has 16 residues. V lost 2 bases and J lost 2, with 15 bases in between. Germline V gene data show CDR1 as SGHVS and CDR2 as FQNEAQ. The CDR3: CASSLLVQGGQETQYF. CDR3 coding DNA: TGTGCCAGCAGCTTACTTGTACAGGGTGGGCAAGAGACCCAGTACTTC.